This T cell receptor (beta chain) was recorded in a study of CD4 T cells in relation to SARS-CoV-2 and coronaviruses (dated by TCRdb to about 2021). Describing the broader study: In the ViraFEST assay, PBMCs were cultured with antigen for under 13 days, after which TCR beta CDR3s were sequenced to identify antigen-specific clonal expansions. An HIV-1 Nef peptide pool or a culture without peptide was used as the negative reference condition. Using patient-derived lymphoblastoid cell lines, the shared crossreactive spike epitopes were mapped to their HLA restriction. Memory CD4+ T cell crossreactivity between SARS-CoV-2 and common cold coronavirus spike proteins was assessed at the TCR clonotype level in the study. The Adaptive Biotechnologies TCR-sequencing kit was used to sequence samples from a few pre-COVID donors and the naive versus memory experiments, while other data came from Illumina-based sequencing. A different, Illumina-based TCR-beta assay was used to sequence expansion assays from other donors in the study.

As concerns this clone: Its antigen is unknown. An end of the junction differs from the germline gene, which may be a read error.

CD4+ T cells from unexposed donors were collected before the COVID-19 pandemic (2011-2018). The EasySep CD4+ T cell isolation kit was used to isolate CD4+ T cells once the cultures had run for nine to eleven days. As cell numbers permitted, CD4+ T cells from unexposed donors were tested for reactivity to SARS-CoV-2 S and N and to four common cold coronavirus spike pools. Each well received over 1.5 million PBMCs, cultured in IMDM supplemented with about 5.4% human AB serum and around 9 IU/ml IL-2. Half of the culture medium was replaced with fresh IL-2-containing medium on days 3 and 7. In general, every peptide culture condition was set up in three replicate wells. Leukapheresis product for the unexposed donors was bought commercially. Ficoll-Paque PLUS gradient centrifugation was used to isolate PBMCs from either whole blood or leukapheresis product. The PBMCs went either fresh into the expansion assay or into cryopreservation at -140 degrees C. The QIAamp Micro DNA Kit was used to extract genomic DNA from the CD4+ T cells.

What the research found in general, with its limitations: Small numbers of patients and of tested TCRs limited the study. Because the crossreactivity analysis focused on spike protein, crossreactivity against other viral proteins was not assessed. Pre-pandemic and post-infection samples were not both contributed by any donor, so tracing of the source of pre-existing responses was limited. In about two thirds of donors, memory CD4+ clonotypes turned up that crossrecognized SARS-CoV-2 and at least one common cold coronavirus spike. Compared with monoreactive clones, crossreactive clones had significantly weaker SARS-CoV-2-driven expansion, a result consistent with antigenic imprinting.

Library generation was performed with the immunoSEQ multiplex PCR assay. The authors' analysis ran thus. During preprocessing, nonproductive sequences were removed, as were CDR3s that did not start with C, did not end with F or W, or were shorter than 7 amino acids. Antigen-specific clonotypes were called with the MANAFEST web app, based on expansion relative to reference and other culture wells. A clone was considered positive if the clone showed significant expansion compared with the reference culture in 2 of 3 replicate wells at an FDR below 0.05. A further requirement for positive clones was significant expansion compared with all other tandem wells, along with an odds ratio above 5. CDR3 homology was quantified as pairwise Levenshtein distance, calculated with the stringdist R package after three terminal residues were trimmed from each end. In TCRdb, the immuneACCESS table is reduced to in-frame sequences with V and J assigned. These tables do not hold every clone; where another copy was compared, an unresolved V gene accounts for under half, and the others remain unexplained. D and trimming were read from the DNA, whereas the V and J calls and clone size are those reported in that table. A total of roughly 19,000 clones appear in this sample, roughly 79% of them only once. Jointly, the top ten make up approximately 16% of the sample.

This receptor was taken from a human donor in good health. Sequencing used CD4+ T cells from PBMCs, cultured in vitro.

CDR3 sequence: CASSLTEAAVPSF. In nucleotides, the sequence is TGTGCCAGCAGCTTAACTGAGGCGGCCGTACCCTCTTTT. The chain couples TRBV7-3 to TRBJ1-1, with the D gene too uncertain to name. Reading from cysteine to phenylalanine, the CDR3 counts 13 amino acids. Here the CDR3 DNA is all that survives: 39 bases in frame from base 1. The CDR1 and CDR2 encoded by the germline V gene are SGHTA and FQGTGA.